This TCR beta chain was observed in a study of blood T cell repertoires in COVID-19. Study as a whole: Sources were T cells, B-cell-depleted T cells, or PBMCs; the material itself was cDNA or gDNA.

The method was immunoSEQ multiplex PCR; TCRdb's version includes in-frame clones alone and lacks a portion of them. The sample consists of 150,000 to 200,000 clones, 86% of them appearing once. With 5 bases removed from V and 0 bases from J, the gap between germline ends came to 20 bases. Germline V gene data show CDR1 as MNHEY and CDR2 as SVGEGT. The CDR3 extends over 18 amino acids. Input material: peripheral blood. V gene TRBV6-2 or TRBV6-3 combines with J gene TRBJ1-5; no reliable D call. The clonotype was recovered from an elderly woman in a cohort sampled during active or convalescent COVID-19. The CDR3 spells CASSGGLRRSYSNQPQHF. The CDR3 region has the DNA TGTGCCAGCAGTGGCGGGCTTCGAAGGTCTTATAGCAATCAGCCCCAGCATTTT.